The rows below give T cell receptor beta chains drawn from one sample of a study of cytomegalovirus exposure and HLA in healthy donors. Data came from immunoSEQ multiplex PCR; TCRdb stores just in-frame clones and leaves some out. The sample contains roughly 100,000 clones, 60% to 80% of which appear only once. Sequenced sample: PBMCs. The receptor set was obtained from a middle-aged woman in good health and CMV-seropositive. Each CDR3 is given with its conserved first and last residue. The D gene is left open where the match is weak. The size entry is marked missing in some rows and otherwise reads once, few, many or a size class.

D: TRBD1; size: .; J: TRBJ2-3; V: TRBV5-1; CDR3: CASSFLSDRDSTDTQYF; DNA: TGCGCCAGCAGTTTTCTATCGGACAGGGACAGCACAGATACGCAGTATTTT
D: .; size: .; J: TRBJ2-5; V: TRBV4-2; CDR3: CASSQGARETETQYF; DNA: TGTGCCAGCAGCCAAGGGGCGAGGGAAACGGAGACCCAGTACTTC
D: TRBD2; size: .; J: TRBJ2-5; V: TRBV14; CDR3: CASSFLTSGARETQYF; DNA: TGTGCCAGCAGCTTCCTGACTAGCGGAGCCAGGGAGACCCAGTACTTC
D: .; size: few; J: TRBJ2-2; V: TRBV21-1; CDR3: CASITGTGVTGELFF; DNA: TGTGCCAGCATTACCGGGACAGGGGTCACCGGGGAGCTGTTTTTT
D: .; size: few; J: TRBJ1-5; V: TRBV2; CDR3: CASSDERYSNQPQHF; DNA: TGTGCCAGCAGTGATGAACGGTATAGCAATCAGCCCCAGCATTTT
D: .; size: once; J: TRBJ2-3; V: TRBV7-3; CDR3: CASSLIFESDTQYF; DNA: TGTGCCAGCAGCTTAATTTTTGAGTCAGATACGCAGTATTTT
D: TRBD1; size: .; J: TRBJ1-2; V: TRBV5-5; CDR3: CASSLEAGQGIYGYTF; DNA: TGTGCCAGCAGCTTAGAGGCCGGACAGGGCATCTATGGCTACACCTTC
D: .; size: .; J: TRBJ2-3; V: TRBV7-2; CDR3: CASSLDRRRTDTQYF; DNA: TGTGCCAGCAGCTTAGACAGGCGACGCACAGATACGCAGTATTTT
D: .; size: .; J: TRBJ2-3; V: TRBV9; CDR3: CASSPPLTGISTDTQYF; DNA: TGTGCCAGCAGCCCCCCCCTCACCGGGATTAGCACAGATACGCAGTATTTT
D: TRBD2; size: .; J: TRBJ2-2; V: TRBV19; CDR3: CASSLRTSSDTGELFF; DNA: TGTGCCAGTAGTTTACGGACTAGCTCAGACACCGGGGAGCTGTTTTTT
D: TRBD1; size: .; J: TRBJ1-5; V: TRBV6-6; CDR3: CASSTRQGDQPQHF; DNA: TGTGCCAGCAGTACCCGACAGGGCGATCAGCCCCAGCATTTT
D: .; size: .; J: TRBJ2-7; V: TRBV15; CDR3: CATSGEGGLGEQYF; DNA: TGTGCCACCTCGGGGGAGGGGGGTCTCGGCGAGCAGTACTTC
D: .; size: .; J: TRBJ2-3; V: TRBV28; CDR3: CASKPYAGSTDTQYF; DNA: TGTGCCAGCAAACCCTATGCGGGAAGCACAGATACGCAGTATTTT
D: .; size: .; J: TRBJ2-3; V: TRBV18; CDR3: CASSPPLGNGADTQYF; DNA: TGTGCCAGCTCACCACCTCTCGGGAATGGGGCAGATACGCAGTATTTT
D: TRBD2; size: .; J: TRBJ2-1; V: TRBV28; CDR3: CASSLWPSGDSYNEQFF; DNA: TGTGCCAGCAGTTTATGGCCTAGCGGGGACTCCTACAATGAGCAGTTCTTC
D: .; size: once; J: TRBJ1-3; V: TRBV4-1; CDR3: CASSHLRGSSGNTIYF; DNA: TGCGCCAGCAGCCACCTAAGGGGCTCCTCTGGAAACACCATATATTTT
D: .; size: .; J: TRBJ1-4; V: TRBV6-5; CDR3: CASSFRGPSSEKLFF; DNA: TGTGCCAGCAGCTTCAGGGGACCCAGTAGTGAAAAACTGTTTTTT
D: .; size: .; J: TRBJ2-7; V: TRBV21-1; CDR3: CASSKEGGTRLISYEQYF; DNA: TGTGCCAGCAGCAAAGAAGGGGGGACTAGGCTGATCTCCTACGAGCAGTACTTC
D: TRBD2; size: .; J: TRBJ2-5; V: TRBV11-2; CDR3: CASSRGGAVEETQYF; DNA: TGTGCCAGCAGCCGGGGGGGGGCGGTCGAGGAGACCCAGTACTTC
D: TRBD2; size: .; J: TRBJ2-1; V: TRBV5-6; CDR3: CASRDTARSSGSKEQFF; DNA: TGTGCCAGCCGGGACACCGCCCGCTCTAGCGGGAGTAAGGAGCAGTTCTTC
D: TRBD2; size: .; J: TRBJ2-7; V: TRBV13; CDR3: CASRGGNLAGPVQQQYF; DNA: TGTGCCAGCAGGGGTGGGAATTTAGCGGGACCCGTACAACAGCAGTACTTC
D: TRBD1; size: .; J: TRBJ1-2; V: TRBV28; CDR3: CASSFSTGASYGYTF; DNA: TGTGCCAGCAGTTTTTCGACAGGGGCATCCTATGGCTACACCTTC
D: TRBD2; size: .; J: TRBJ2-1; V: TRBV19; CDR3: CASRGLAGVNEQFF; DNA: TGTGCCAGTAGGGGACTAGCGGGGGTAAATGAGCAGTTCTTC
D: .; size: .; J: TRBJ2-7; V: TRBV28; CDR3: CASSRQGIHEQYF; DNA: TGTGCCAGCAGTCGCCAGGGTATCCACGAGCAGTACTTC
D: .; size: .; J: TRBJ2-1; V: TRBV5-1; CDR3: CASSLADYNEQFF; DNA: TGCGCCAGCAGCTTGGCAGACTACAATGAGCAGTTCTTC
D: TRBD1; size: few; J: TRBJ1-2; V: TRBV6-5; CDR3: CASSYLSVRGNYGYTF; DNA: TGTGCCAGCAGTTACCTCTCTGTCAGGGGGAACTATGGCTACACCTTC
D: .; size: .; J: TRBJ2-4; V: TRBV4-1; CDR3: CASSRGFRGDIQYF; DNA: TGCGCCAGCAGCCGGGGATTCAGGGGGGACATTCAGTACTTC
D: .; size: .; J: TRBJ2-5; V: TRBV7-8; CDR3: CASSLRSRVVYQETQYF; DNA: TGTGCCAGCAGCTTAAGATCTAGAGTTGTTTACCAAGAGACCCAGTACTTC
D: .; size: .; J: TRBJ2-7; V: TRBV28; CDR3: CASAGRHEQYF; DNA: TGTGCCAGCGCCGGCAGGCACGAGCAGTACTTC
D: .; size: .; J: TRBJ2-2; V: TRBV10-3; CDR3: CAISGGRGNTGELFF; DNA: TGTGCCATCAGTGGCGGCAGGGGTAACACCGGGGAGCTGTTTTTT
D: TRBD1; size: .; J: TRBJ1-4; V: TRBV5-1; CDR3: CASSRQGGNEKLFF; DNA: TGCGCCAGCAGCCGACAGGGTGGGAATGAAAAACTGTTTTTT
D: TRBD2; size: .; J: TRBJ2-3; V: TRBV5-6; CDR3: CASSPPAGEEDTQYF; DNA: TGTGCCAGCAGCCCGCCGGCGGGAGAAGAAGATACGCAGTATTTT
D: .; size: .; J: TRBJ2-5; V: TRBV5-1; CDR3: CASSLQGSQETQYF; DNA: TGCGCCAGCAGCCTACAGGGATCCCAAGAGACCCAGTACTTC
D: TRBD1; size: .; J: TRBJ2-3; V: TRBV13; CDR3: CASSFTPGQWTDTQYF; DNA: TGTGCCAGCAGTTTCACCCCGGGACAGTGGACAGATACGCAGTATTTT
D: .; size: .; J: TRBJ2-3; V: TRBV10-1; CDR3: CASRQGSGTDTQYF; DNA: TGCGCCAGCAGACAGGGAAGCGGCACAGATACGCAGTATTTT
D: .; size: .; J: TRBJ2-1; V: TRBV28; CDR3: CASSLTGKRGSEQFF; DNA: TGTGCCAGCAGTTTAACCGGAAAAAGGGGGTCTGAGCAGTTCTTC
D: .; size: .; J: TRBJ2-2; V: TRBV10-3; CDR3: CAISEWGPGRPFGGELFF; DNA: TGTGCCATCAGTGAGTGGGGGCCGGGACGGCCTTTTGGCGGGGAGCTGTTTTTT
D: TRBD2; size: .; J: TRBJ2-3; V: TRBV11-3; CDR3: CASSLGRATDTQYF; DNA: TGTGCCAGCAGCTTGGGGAGGGCGACAGATACGCAGTATTTT
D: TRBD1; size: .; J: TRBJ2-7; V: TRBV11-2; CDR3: CASSLVKGATYEQYF; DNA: TGTGCCAGCAGCTTAGTAAAGGGGGCCACCTACGAGCAGTACTTC
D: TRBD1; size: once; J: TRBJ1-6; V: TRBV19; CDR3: CASSLRDRDNSPLHF; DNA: TGTGCCAGTAGTTTACGGGACAGGGATAATTCACCCCTCCACTTT
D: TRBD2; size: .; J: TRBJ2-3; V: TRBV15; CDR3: CATRGGVVRTDTQYF; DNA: TGTGCCACCCGGGGGGGGGTAGTCCGCACAGATACGCAGTATTTT
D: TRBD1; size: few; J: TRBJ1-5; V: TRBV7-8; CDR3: CASSFTGGVPQHF; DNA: TGTGCCAGCAGCTTTACAGGGGGTGTGCCCCAGCATTTT
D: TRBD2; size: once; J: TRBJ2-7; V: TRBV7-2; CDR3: CASSQRTSGSGEQYF; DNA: TGTGCCAGCAGCCAGCGGACTAGCGGGAGTGGCGAGCAGTACTTC
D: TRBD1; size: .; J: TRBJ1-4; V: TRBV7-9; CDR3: CASSPILGTGEMGKLFF; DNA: TGTGCCAGCAGCCCAATCCTGGGGACAGGGGAAATGGGGAAACTGTTTTTT
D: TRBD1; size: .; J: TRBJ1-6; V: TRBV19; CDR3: CASSPQGGGKDSPLHF; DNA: TGTGCCAGTAGTCCCCAAGGGGGCGGGAAGGATTCACCCCTCCACTTT
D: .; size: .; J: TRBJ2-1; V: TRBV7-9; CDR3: CASTKEGGTSNEQFF; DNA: TGTGCCAGCACCAAAGAGGGGGGGACTTCCAATGAGCAGTTCTTC
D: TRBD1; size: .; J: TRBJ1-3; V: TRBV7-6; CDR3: CASSKGARSGNTIYF; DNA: TGTGCCAGCAGCAAGGGGGCCAGATCTGGAAACACCATATATTTT
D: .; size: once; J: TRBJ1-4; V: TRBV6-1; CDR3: CASSEGGRDEKLFF; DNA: TGTGCCAGCAGTGAAGGGGGCAGGGATGAAAAACTGTTTTTT
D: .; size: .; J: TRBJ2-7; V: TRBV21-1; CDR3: CASKGRCPYEQYF; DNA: TGTGCCAGCAAGGGGCGGTGTCCCTACGAGCAGTACTTC
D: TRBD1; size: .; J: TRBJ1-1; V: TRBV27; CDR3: CASSRRGPGTEAFF; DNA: TGTGCCAGCAGTCGTAGGGGGCCGGGCACTGAAGCTTTCTTT
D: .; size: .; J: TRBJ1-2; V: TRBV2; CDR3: CASSAATAHYGYTF; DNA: TGTGCCAGCAGTGCCGCAACAGCTCACTATGGCTACACCTTC
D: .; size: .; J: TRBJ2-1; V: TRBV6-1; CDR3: CASSELRGKQFF; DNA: TGTGCCAGCAGTGAATTACGGGGGAAGCAGTTCTTC
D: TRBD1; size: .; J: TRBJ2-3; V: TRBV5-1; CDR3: CASMKGASTDTQYF; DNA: TGCGCCAGCATGAAGGGGGCGAGCACAGATACGCAGTATTTT
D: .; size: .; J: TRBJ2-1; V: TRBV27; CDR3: CASSLYNEQFF; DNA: TGTGCCAGCAGTCTCTACAATGAGCAGTTCTTC
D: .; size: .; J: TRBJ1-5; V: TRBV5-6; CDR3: CASSLGGSRAYQPQHF; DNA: TGTGCCAGCAGCTTGGGGGGCTCAAGGGCCTATCAGCCCCAGCATTTT
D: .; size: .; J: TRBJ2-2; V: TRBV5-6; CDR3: CASGLEGEGLSGELFF; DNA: TGTGCCAGCGGCCTCGAGGGGGAGGGCCTCTCCGGGGAGCTGTTTTTT
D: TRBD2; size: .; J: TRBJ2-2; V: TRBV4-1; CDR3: CASSQARREVSTGELFF; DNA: TGCGCCAGCAGCCAAGCTCGGCGGGAGGTCTCCACCGGGGAGCTGTTTTTT
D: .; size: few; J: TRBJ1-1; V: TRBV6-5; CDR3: CASSYLRRTEAFF; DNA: TGTGCCAGCAGTTACCTTAGGCGGACTGAAGCTTTCTTT
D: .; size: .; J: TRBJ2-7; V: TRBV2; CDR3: CASRPRGRTYEQYF; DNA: TGTGCCAGCAGGCCCAGGGGAAGGACCTACGAGCAGTACTTC
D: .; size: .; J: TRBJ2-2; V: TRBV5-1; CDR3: CASSLETRTGELFF; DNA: TGCGCCAGCAGCTTGGAAACCAGAACCGGGGAGCTGTTTTTT